A selection of T cell receptor beta chains follows, all from one sample in a study of Ad26.COV2.S vaccination and SARS-CoV-2 variants. Profiled with immunoSEQ multiplex PCR; TCRdb holds only in-frame clones, not every one. The table records more than 300,000 clones, about 82% of them present only once. The sample in question was peripheral blood, obtained in a trial of Ad26.COV2.S vaccine versus placebo. The receptor source for this set is a person aged 18 to 59 who received the Ad26.COV2.S COVID-19 vaccine or a placebo. Both conserved end residues are part of each CDR3. A D gene is named only where the DNA matches it firmly. Expanded clones are given a class, and other clones once, few, many or no size at all.

j_call: TRBJ1-6; d_call: .; v_call: TRBV9; clone_size: .; cdr3_nt: TGTGCCAGCAGCGTTGACGGAGGTAATTCACCCCTCCACTTT; cdr3_aa: CASSVDGGNSPLHF
j_call: TRBJ1-3; d_call: .; v_call: TRBV19; clone_size: .; cdr3_nt: TGTGCCACCACGGCAGGGCTTGGAAACACCATATATTTT; cdr3_aa: CATTAGLGNTIYF
j_call: TRBJ1-6; d_call: .; v_call: TRBV7-2; clone_size: .; cdr3_nt: TGTGCCAGCAGCTTACCCGAGATCTATTCACCCCTCCACTTT; cdr3_aa: CASSLPEIYSPLHF
j_call: TRBJ1-2; d_call: .; v_call: TRBV28; clone_size: .; cdr3_nt: TGTGCCAGCAGTTTACAGGGTTATGGCTACACCTTC; cdr3_aa: CASSLQGYGYTF
j_call: TRBJ2-5; d_call: .; v_call: TRBV7-2; clone_size: .; cdr3_nt: TGTGCCAGCAGCTTAGGCTTCAGGGAGGCCATCCAGTACTTC; cdr3_aa: CASSLGFREAIQYF
j_call: TRBJ2-7; d_call: TRBD1; v_call: TRBV5-4; clone_size: .; cdr3_nt: TGTGCCAGCAGCGCGACAGGGGGCTACGAGCAGTACTTC; cdr3_aa: CASSATGGYEQYF
j_call: TRBJ1-6; d_call: .; v_call: TRBV7-8; clone_size: few; cdr3_nt: TGTGCCAGCAGCCAGAGGGGCCCCCTCCACTTT; cdr3_aa: CASSQRGPLHF
j_call: TRBJ2-7; d_call: .; v_call: TRBV3-1/TRBV3-2; clone_size: .; cdr3_nt: TGTGCCAGCAGCCAAGTATTTAGCCTTTACGAGCAGTACTTC; cdr3_aa: CASSQVFSLYEQYF
j_call: TRBJ1-2; d_call: .; v_call: TRBV10-3; clone_size: many; cdr3_nt: TGTGCCATCAGTGCCGGGGCTGCGGGTGTTTCCTACACCTTC; cdr3_aa: CAISAGAAGVSYTF
j_call: TRBJ2-7; d_call: TRBD2; v_call: TRBV27; clone_size: .; cdr3_nt: TGTGCCAGCAGCCGAAGCGGGGAGTACGAGCAGTACTTC; cdr3_aa: CASSRSGEYEQYF
j_call: TRBJ1-1; d_call: .; v_call: TRBV9; clone_size: .; cdr3_nt: TGTGCCAGCAGCAAGGGGGTCCTGAACACTGAAGCTTTCTTT; cdr3_aa: CASSKGVLNTEAFF
j_call: TRBJ2-1; d_call: .; v_call: TRBV7-6; clone_size: .; cdr3_nt: TGTGCCAGCAGCTACGACGGGACGGCCTACAATGAGCAGTTCTTC; cdr3_aa: CASSYDGTAYNEQFF
j_call: TRBJ2-7; d_call: .; v_call: TRBV28; clone_size: .; cdr3_nt: TGTGCCAGCAGCCATTACGAGCAGTACTTC; cdr3_aa: CASSHYEQYF
j_call: TRBJ1-1; d_call: .; v_call: TRBV3-1/TRBV3-2; clone_size: .; cdr3_nt: TGTGCCAGCAGCACGGCAGGGACGAACACTGAAGCTTTCTTT; cdr3_aa: CASSTAGTNTEAFF
j_call: TRBJ2-2; d_call: TRBD2; v_call: TRBV12-5; clone_size: once; cdr3_nt: TGTGCTAGTGGTTTGCTCAGGGCTAGCGGCTACACCGGGGAGCTGTTTTTT; cdr3_aa: CASGLLRASGYTGELFF
j_call: TRBJ2-5; d_call: TRBD1; v_call: TRBV29-1; clone_size: few; cdr3_nt: TGCAGCTCCGGCGGGACAGGTACCCAAGAGACCCAGTACTTC; cdr3_aa: CSSGGTGTQETQYF
j_call: TRBJ2-1; d_call: .; v_call: TRBV13; clone_size: .; cdr3_nt: TGTGCCAGCAGCAAAGCAAGCTCCTACAATGAGCAGTTCTTC; cdr3_aa: CASSKASSYNEQFF
j_call: TRBJ1-2; d_call: .; v_call: TRBV28; clone_size: .; cdr3_nt: TGTGCCAGCAGCCGGACAGAAGAACCGGGAGGCTACACCTTC; cdr3_aa: CASSRTEEPGGYTF
j_call: TRBJ2-7; d_call: .; v_call: TRBV5-1; clone_size: .; cdr3_nt: TGCGCCAGCAGCCGCGGGGACAGCCCCTACGAGCAGTACTTC; cdr3_aa: CASSRGDSPYEQYF
j_call: TRBJ1-5; d_call: TRBD1; v_call: TRBV7-2; clone_size: .; cdr3_nt: TGTGCCAGCAGCTTATCAGGGGGCGGTCAGCCCCAGCATTTT; cdr3_aa: CASSLSGGGQPQHF
j_call: TRBJ1-6; d_call: .; v_call: TRBV14; clone_size: .; cdr3_nt: TGTGCCAGCAGCCATCAAGATCCCAGGGTGGGGTCACCCCTCCACTTT; cdr3_aa: CASSHQDPRVGSPLHF
j_call: TRBJ1-1; d_call: .; v_call: TRBV30; clone_size: .; cdr3_nt: TGTGCCTCTTCCAAGGCGGCATCCTCAAACACTGAAGCTTTCTTT; cdr3_aa: CASSKAASSNTEAFF
j_call: TRBJ2-7; d_call: TRBD1; v_call: TRBV7-9; clone_size: few; cdr3_nt: TGTGCCAGCAGCTTTGCCGGGACAGGGGTTCCCTACGAGCAGTACTTC; cdr3_aa: CASSFAGTGVPYEQYF
j_call: TRBJ2-3; d_call: TRBD2; v_call: TRBV7-6; clone_size: .; cdr3_nt: TGTGCCAGCAGCTTATTCCCCTTGGGACTGGTAGCGGGTCCCGAAGATACGCAGTATTTT; cdr3_aa: CASSLFPLGLVAGPEDTQYF
j_call: TRBJ2-3; d_call: .; v_call: TRBV6-5; clone_size: .; cdr3_nt: TGTGCCAGCAGTCCTCTTTCGGCAACCTCGGATACGCAGTATTTT; cdr3_aa: CASSPLSATSDTQYF
j_call: TRBJ1-1; d_call: .; v_call: TRBV5-4; clone_size: .; cdr3_nt: TGTGCCAGCAACCTTGGTCCCCAGGCGGCCACTGAAGCTTTCTTT; cdr3_aa: CASNLGPQAATEAFF
j_call: TRBJ2-5; d_call: TRBD2; v_call: TRBV7-6; clone_size: .; cdr3_nt: TGTGCCAGCAGCCCTAGGCGGGGGGCTGGGGAGACCCAGTACTTC; cdr3_aa: CASSPRRGAGETQYF
j_call: TRBJ2-5; d_call: .; v_call: TRBV5-1; clone_size: few; cdr3_nt: TGCGCCAGCAGCTTGGTCCTGAGCGAGACCCAGTACTTC; cdr3_aa: CASSLVLSETQYF
j_call: TRBJ2-7; d_call: TRBD1; v_call: TRBV5-6; clone_size: .; cdr3_nt: TGTGCCAGCAGCATCTCGACAGGGTTTTCCTACGAGCAGTACTTC; cdr3_aa: CASSISTGFSYEQYF
j_call: TRBJ1-5; d_call: .; v_call: TRBV19; clone_size: .; cdr3_nt: TGTGCCAGTACCGCGAGGGTATCAGGCAATCAGCCCCAGCATTTT; cdr3_aa: CASTARVSGNQPQHF
j_call: TRBJ2-2; d_call: TRBD1; v_call: TRBV10-2; clone_size: .; cdr3_nt: TGCGCCAGCATTTTAGGGGGCGGTATCGGGGAGCTGTTTTTT; cdr3_aa: CASILGGGIGELFF
j_call: TRBJ1-4; d_call: .; v_call: TRBV5-6; clone_size: .; cdr3_nt: TGTGCCAGCAGCGCCAACCCTGCAACTAATGAAAAACTGTTTTTT; cdr3_aa: CASSANPATNEKLFF
j_call: TRBJ1-2; d_call: .; v_call: TRBV4-2; clone_size: once; cdr3_nt: TGTGCCAGCAGCCAGGGTGGAATCTATGGCTACACCTTC; cdr3_aa: CASSQGGIYGYTF
j_call: TRBJ1-4; d_call: .; v_call: TRBV15; clone_size: .; cdr3_nt: TGTGCCACCAGCAGAGATTGGCGCGTTAATGAAAAACTGTTTTTT; cdr3_aa: CATSRDWRVNEKLFF
j_call: TRBJ2-7; d_call: .; v_call: TRBV5-4; clone_size: .; cdr3_nt: TGTGCCAGCAGCTTTAAGGGGACGGACGAGCAGTACTTC; cdr3_aa: CASSFKGTDEQYF
j_call: TRBJ2-5; d_call: TRBD2; v_call: TRBV28; clone_size: once; cdr3_nt: TGTGCCAGCAGTTTATCTAGCGGGGAAGAGACCCAGTACTTC; cdr3_aa: CASSLSSGEETQYF
j_call: TRBJ1-5; d_call: .; v_call: TRBV24-1; clone_size: .; cdr3_nt: TGTGCCATTACAGCCAGGATTAGCAATCAGCCCCAGCATTTT; cdr3_aa: CAITARISNQPQHF
j_call: TRBJ2-7; d_call: .; v_call: TRBV7-2; clone_size: .; cdr3_nt: TGTGCCAGCAGCTTATACGGCTTTGGGGAGCAGTACTTC; cdr3_aa: CASSLYGFGEQYF
j_call: TRBJ1-3; d_call: TRBD1; v_call: TRBV11-3; clone_size: .; cdr3_nt: TGTGCCAGCAGCATCAGGGGGTCTGGAAACACCATATATTTT; cdr3_aa: CASSIRGSGNTIYF
j_call: TRBJ1-1; d_call: TRBD1; v_call: TRBV6-5; clone_size: few; cdr3_nt: TGTGCCAGCAGAGCCGGGACAGGTACTGAAGCTTTCTTT; cdr3_aa: CASRAGTGTEAFF
j_call: TRBJ2-3; d_call: TRBD2; v_call: TRBV5-1; clone_size: .; cdr3_nt: TGCGCCAGCAGCTTGCGGCGAGCGGGGAACCCCACAGATACGCAGTATTTT; cdr3_aa: CASSLRRAGNPTDTQYF
j_call: TRBJ2-7; d_call: .; v_call: TRBV14; clone_size: once; cdr3_nt: TGTGCCAGCAGCCGCCTAACAGGGTACGAGCAGTACTTC; cdr3_aa: CASSRLTGYEQYF
j_call: TRBJ2-1; d_call: .; v_call: TRBV11-2; clone_size: .; cdr3_nt: TGTGCCAGCAGCTTAGATGTGACTCTATACAATGAGCAGTTCTTC; cdr3_aa: CASSLDVTLYNEQFF
j_call: TRBJ2-5; d_call: .; v_call: TRBV4-1; clone_size: .; cdr3_nt: TGCGCCAGCAGCCGGCAGCGGAGAGTATTCCAAGAGACCCAGTACTTC; cdr3_aa: CASSRQRRVFQETQYF
j_call: TRBJ2-3; d_call: .; v_call: TRBV28; clone_size: .; cdr3_nt: TGTGCCAGCAGTTTAGGACAGACCACAGATACGCAGTATTTT; cdr3_aa: CASSLGQTTDTQYF
j_call: TRBJ1-4; d_call: .; v_call: TRBV28; clone_size: .; cdr3_nt: TGTGCCAGCAGTCCGTACGGGATGTCTAAGGAAAAACTGTTTTTT; cdr3_aa: CASSPYGMSKEKLFF